Given below is one T cell receptor (beta chain) in context. This CDR3 spans 13 amino acids. Methods used by the authors: Reference gene primer amplification in the assay estimated nucleated cell counts. Method: immunoSEQ multiplex PCR; TCRdb's copy keeps in-frame clones and lacks some. V and J calls and clone size are given by that table; D and trimming were obtained from the DNA. This table has more than 85,000 clones, over 75% appearing once. The sample originates from a study of blood T cell repertoires in COVID-19. Across the study: COVID-19 samples from acute and convalescent phases originated in the United States, Italy and Spain. From T cells, B-cell-depleted T cells, or PBMCs came the material, which was cDNA or gDNA.

The sequence was obtained from a human donor in a cohort sampled during active COVID-19. Input material: peripheral blood. The V gene is TRBV21-1, the J gene TRBJ2-2; the table names TRBD2, a call not compared with the DNA. TRBV21-1 is classified as a pseudogene. The CDR3 region is CASSGGLAGELFF. The CDR3 DNA follows: TGTGCCAGCAGCGGAGGGCTCGCCGGGGAGCTGTTTTTT.